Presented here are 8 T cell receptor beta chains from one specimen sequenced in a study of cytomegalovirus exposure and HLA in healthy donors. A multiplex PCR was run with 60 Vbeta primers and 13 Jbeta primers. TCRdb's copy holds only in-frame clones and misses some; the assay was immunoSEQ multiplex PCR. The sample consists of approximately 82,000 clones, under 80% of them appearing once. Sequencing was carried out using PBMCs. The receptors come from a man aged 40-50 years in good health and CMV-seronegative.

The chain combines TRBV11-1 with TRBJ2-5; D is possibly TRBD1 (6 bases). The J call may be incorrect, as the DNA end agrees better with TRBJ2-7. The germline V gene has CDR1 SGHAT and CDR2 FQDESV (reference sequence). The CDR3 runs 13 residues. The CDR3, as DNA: TGTGCCAGCAGCTTAGGGGGACAATACGAGCAGTACTTC. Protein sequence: CASSLGGQYEQYF.

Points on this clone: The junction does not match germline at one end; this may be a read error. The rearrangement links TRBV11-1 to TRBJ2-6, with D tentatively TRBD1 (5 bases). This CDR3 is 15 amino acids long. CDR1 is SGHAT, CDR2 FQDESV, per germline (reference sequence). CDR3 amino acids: CASSLDSSGANGLTF. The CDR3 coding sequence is TGTGCCAGCAGCTTAGACTCCTCTGGGGCCAACGGCCTGACTTTC. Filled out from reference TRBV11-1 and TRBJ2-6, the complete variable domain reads EAEVAQSPRYKITEKSQAVAFWCDPISGHATLYWYRQILGQGPELLVQFQDESVVDDSQLPKDRFSAERLKGVDSTLKIQPAELGDSAMYLCASSLDSSGANGLTFGAGSRLTVL.

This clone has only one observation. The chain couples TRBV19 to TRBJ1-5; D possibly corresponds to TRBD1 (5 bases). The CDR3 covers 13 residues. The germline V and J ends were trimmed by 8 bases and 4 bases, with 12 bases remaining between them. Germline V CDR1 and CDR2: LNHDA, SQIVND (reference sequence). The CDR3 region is CASSDPGNQPQHF. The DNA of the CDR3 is TGTGCCAGTTCAGATCCAGGGAATCAGCCCCAGCATTTT.

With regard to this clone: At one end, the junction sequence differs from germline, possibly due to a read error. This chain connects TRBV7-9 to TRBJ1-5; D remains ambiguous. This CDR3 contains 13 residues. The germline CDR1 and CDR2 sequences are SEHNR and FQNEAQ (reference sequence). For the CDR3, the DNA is TGTTCCAGCAGCGCCTCTCTCAGTCAGCCCCAGCATTTT. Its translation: CSSSASLSQPQHF.

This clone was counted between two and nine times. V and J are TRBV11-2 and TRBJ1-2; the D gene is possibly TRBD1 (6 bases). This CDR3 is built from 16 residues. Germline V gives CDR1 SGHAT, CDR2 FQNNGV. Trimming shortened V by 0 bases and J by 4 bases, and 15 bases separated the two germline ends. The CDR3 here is CASSLEPSTGIYGYTF. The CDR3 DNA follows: TGTGCCAGCAGCTTAGAACCGTCGACAGGAATCTATGGCTACACCTTC. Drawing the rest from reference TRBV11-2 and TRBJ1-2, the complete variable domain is EAGVAQSPRYKIIEKRQSVAFWCNPISGHATLYWYQQILGQGPKLLIQFQNNGVVDDSQLPKDRFSAERLKGVDSTLKIQPAKLEDSAVYLCASSLEPSTGIYGYTFGSGTRLTVV.

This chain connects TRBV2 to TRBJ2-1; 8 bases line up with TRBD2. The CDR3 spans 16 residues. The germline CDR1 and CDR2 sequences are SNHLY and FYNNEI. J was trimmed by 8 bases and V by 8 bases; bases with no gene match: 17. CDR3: CASPTLPPAGVHEQFF. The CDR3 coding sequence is TGTGCCAGCCCGACTCTACCCCCAGCGGGAGTTCATGAGCAGTTCTTC.

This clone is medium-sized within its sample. CDR3 bases: TGTGCCAGCAGCTTAAATCTCGGGCAGCCCCAGCATTTT. Amino acids: CASSLNLGQPQHF. The rearrangement links TRBV7-9 to TRBJ1-5; D gene ambiguous. Trimming stripped 2 bases from V and 7 bases from J, with 9 bases between. The CDR3 is made up of 13 amino acids. Germline V lookup: CDR1 SEHNR, CDR2 FQNEAQ (reference sequence).

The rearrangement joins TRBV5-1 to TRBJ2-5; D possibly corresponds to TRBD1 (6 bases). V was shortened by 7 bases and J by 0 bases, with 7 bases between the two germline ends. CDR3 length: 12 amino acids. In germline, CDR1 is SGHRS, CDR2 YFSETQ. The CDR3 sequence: CASRTDQETQYF. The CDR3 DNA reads TGCGCCAGCCGGACAGACCAAGAGACCCAGTACTTC.